This T cell receptor (beta chain) was retrieved from a study of blood T cell repertoires in COVID-19. The overall study: T cells, B-cell-depleted T cells, or PBMCs supplied cDNA or gDNA.

In the original workflow: Nucleated cell counts were estimated from reference gene primer amplification. Assay: immunoSEQ multiplex PCR; the TCRdb copy retains only in-frame clones and omits some. D and trimming come from the DNA, and the V and J calls and clone size come from that table. Among about 150,000 clones listed, over 75% were seen once. The V gene lost 4 bases and the J gene lost 4 bases, with 12 bases spanning the gap. The CDR3 runs 14 residues. Germline CDR1 reads SGHTA; CDR2 reads FQGNSA. Material for sequencing was peripheral blood. This TCR was recovered from a human donor in a cohort sampled during active COVID-19. The genes are TRBV7-2 and TRBJ2-3; perhaps TRBD2 as D (6 bases). CDR3: CASSWKRAADTQYF. CDR3 coding DNA: TGTGCCAGCAGCTGGAAGCGGGCGGCAGATACGCAGTATTTT.